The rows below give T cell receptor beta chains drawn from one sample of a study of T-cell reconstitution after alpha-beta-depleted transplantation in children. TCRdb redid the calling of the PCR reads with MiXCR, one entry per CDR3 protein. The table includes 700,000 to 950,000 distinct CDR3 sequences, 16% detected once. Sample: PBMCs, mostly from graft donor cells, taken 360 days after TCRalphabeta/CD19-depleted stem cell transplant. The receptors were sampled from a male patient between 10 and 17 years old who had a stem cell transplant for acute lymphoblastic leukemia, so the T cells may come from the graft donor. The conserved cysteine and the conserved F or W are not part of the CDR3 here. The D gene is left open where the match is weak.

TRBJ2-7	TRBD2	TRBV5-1	ASSSGLGLHEQY
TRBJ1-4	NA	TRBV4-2	ASSPRTGGTNEKLF
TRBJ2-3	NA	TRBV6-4	ASSDPSDTQY
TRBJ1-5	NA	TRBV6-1	ASTTGGSNQPQH
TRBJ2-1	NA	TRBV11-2	ASSSQASEQF
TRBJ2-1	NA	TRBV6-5	ASSYPGWGEQF
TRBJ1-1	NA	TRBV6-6	ASSLFMNTEAF
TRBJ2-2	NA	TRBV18	ASSPRDTGELF
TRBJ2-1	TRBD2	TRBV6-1	ASSEDPWGLAGDNEQF
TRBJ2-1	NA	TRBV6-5	ASSYYGKLEQF
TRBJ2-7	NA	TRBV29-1	SVQGRQGTYEQY
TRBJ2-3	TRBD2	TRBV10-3	AISGAGGPSTDTQY
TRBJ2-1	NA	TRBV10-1	AITGQQENEQF
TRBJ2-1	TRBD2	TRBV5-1	ASSLAGTSGSYSWDEQF
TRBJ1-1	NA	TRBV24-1	ATSGAGGNTEAF
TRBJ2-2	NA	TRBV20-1	SCVGSGELF
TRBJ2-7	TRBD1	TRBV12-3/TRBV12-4	ASSFMRTGGNHEQY
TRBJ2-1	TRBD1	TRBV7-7	ASSRGPGQGTNEQF
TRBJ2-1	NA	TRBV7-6	ASSNPYRRRGAGNEQF
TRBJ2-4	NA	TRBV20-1	SALTSVNRIQY
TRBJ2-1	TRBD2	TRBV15	ATSRDRGGRTSYNEQF
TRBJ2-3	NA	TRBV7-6	ASSLAWGSDRTDTQY
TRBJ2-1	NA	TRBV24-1	ATSRPGTRYNEQF
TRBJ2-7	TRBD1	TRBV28	ASSSAGTGHEQY
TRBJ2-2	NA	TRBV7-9	ASSSPGHLNTGELF
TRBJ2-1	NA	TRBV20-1	SARGPIFRQSSYNEQF
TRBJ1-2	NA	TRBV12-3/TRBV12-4	ASSLRGGDNYGYT
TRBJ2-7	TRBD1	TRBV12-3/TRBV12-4	ASSPLSTGHYEQY
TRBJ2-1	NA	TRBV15	ATSQGSYNEQF
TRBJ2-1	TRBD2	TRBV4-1	ASSQGLALYNEQF
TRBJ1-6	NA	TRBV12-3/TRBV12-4	ASSLRRRAKGTLH
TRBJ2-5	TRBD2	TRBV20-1	SARGVLAGDSQETQY
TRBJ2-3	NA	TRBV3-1	ASRGNTDTQY
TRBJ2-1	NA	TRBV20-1	SARDFGPSSYNEQF
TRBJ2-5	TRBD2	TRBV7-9	ASSLVWASGVQETQY
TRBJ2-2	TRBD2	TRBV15	ATSRDRLAANTGELF
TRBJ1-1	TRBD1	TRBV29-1	SARGTNTEAF
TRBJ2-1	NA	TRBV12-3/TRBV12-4	ASSLGTIYNEQF
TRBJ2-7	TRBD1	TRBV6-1	ASSEVTGTGGSEQY
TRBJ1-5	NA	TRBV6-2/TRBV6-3	ASSQQSRNQPQH
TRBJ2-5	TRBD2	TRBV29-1	SVGEGLATQY